These 13 T cell receptor beta chains share one sample of origin, sequenced in a study of T cell repertoires in cytomegalovirus infection. TCRdb analysed the reads with MiXCR anew, one entry per CDR3 protein. The sample shows about 740,000 distinct CDR3 sequences, 35% to 40% of them seen only once. The specimen was PBMCs. The source of these receptors is a human donor in good health (CMV status not recorded). Some clones in this sample may be carry-over from other donors' samples.

The chain links TRBV7-6 to TRBJ2-7; 7 positions agree with TRBD1. This CDR3 has 13 residues. J was trimmed by 6 bases and V by 5 bases; bases with no gene match: 7. Germline CDR1 SGHVS, CDR2 FNYEAQ. The CDR3 region has the DNA TGTGCCAGCAGCATTGGGACAGCCCGCGAGCAGTACTTC. It specifies CASSIGTAREQYF.

This clonotype was recorded a few times. The chain has TRBV7-2 and TRBJ2-2; D ambiguous. The CDR3 totals 14 residues. V was shortened by 1 base and J by 5 bases, with 8 bases between the two germline ends. The germline V gene encodes CDR1 SGHTA and CDR2 FQGNSA. CDR3 region: CASSLERDTGELFF. CDR3 nucleotide sequence: TGTGCCAGCAGCTTAGAACGAGATACCGGGGAGCTGTTTTTT. Variable domain in full (rest from reference TRBV7-2 and TRBJ2-2): GAGVSQSPSNKVTEKGKDVELRCDPISGHTALYWYRQSLGQGLEFLIYFQGNSAPDKSGLPSDRFSAERTGGSVSTLTIQRTQQEDSAVYLCASSLERDTGELFFGEGSRLTVL.

The sample holds a few counts of this clonotype. This chain joins TRBV15 and TRBJ1-2; 7 bases match TRBD1. Germline V gene sequence: CDR1 LNHNV, CDR2 YYDKDF (reference sequence). The CDR3 totals 16 residues. V trimming: 0 bases; J trimming: 2 bases; junction bases outside the gene matches: 6. The CDR3 bases are TGTGCCACCAGCAGAGATTTCGACAGGGCGAACTATGGCTACACCTTC. This gives the protein CATSRDFDRANYGYTF.

This clonotype appeared a few times. This rearrangement joins TRBV4-1 to TRBJ2-7; possible D gene TRBD1, 6 bases. Germline V gene data show CDR1 as MGHRA and CDR2 as YSYEKL. V was shortened by 2 bases and J by 5 bases, with 13 bases between the two germline ends. The CDR3 is 14 amino acids. CDR3 residues: CASSQSPGQDEQYF. The CDR3 DNA reads as TGCGCCAGCAGCCAATCCCCGGGACAAGACGAGCAGTACTTC.

The chain combines TRBV12-3 or TRBV12-4 with TRBJ2-3; 9 bases map to TRBD2. After removal of 3 bases from V and 3 bases from J, the junction contained 13 bases not matched to a gene. This CDR3 contains 18 residues. CDR3 nucleotide sequence: TGTGCCAGCAGTTTTGGGGGCGGGAGGGCCGTCGGGACAGATACGCAGTATTTT. It is translated as CASSFGGGRAVGTDTQYF.

This clonotype was seen a handful of times. V gene TRBV6-1 combines with J gene TRBJ2-5; D remains ambiguous. CDR1 MNHNS and CDR2 SASEGT come from the germline V gene. The length of the CDR3 is 13 residues. V gave up 1 base and J gave up 5 bases, with 8 bases separating them. Written as DNA, the CDR3 is TGTGCCAGCAGTGAAGGGCTTTGGGAGACCCAGTACTTC. This translates into CASSEGLWETQYF.

This chain links TRBV28 with TRBJ1-2; 9 bases are shared with TRBD1. The V gene's germline CDR1 is MDHEN and CDR2 SYDVKM. The CDR3 spans 14 residues. Unmatched junction bases numbered 10, after V lost 6 bases and J lost 8 bases. CDR3 residues: CASRQGAGVWGYTF. As DNA, the CDR3 is TGTGCCAGCAGACAGGGGGCTGGAGTCTGGGGCTACACCTTC.

This clonotype was observed a handful of times. The V and J genes are TRBV19 and TRBJ1-1, with 11 bases lining up with TRBD1. Losses at the gene ends were 3 bases for V and 6 bases for J; bases not matched to a gene: 6. CDR1 is LNHDA and CDR2 is SQIVND in the germline V gene (reference sequence). This CDR3 region has 15 residues. CDR3 sequence reads: CASSIRTGGIAEAFF. CDR3 bases: TGTGCCAGTAGTATTAGGACAGGGGGCATCGCTGAAGCTTTCTTT.

Only a few counts were recorded for this clonotype. The V call is TRBV7-8, the J call TRBJ2-7; D not resolved. The CDR3 spans 13 residues. The V gene lost 0 bases and the J gene lost 6 bases, with 9 bases spanning the gap. Germline V lookup: CDR1 SGHVS, CDR2 FQNEAQ. The CDR3 sequence is CASSLADKIEQYF. The CDR3 DNA reads as TGTGCCAGCAGCTTAGCCGACAAGATCGAGCAGTACTTC.

This clonotype was seen a handful of times. The rearrangement links TRBV6-2 or TRBV6-3 to TRBJ1-4; D not certain. The V end lost 6 bases, the J end lost 5 bases, and 13 bases lay between the germline ends. This CDR3 has 14 amino acids. Per germline, CDR1 MNHEY and CDR2 SVGEGT. CDR3 sequence (DNA): TGTGCCAGCAGCTACGGACGGATAAATGAAAAACTGTTTTTT. Translating it yields CASSYGRINEKLFF.

This clonotype was counted ten times or more. The chain joins TRBV7-2 to TRBJ2-7; D is ambiguous. The germline gives CDR1 SGHTA, CDR2 FQGNSA. Trimming stripped 5 bases from V and 1 base from J, with 15 bases between. This CDR3 contains 15 residues. The CDR3 loop reads CASSPQRTASYEQYF. Written as DNA, the CDR3 is TGTGCCAGCAGCCCACAGAGGACGGCTTCCTACGAGCAGTACTTC.

V and J are TRBV7-9 and TRBJ2-5; a possible D gene is TRBD2 (6 bases). The germline V and J ends were trimmed by 0 bases and 3 bases, with 14 bases remaining between them. The CDR3 runs 16 residues. CDR1 is SEHNR and CDR2 is FQNEAQ in the germline V gene (reference sequence). CDR3 DNA: TGTGCCAGCAGCTTAGCCCGCGGGGTTTTAGAAGAGACCCAGTACTTC. This translates into CASSLARGVLEETQYF.

This clonotype was picked up a small number of times. This chain links TRBV7-2 with TRBJ2-3; D is tentatively TRBD1 or TRBD2 (6 bases each). The V end lost 3 bases, the J end lost 2 bases, and 15 bases lay between the germline ends. The CDR3 is 16 amino acids. Germline CDR1 and CDR2: SGHTA and FQGNSA. CDR3 sequence: CASSFKEQGLTDTQYF. Written as DNA, the CDR3 is TGTGCCAGCAGCTTTAAGGAACAGGGACTCACAGATACGCAGTATTTT.